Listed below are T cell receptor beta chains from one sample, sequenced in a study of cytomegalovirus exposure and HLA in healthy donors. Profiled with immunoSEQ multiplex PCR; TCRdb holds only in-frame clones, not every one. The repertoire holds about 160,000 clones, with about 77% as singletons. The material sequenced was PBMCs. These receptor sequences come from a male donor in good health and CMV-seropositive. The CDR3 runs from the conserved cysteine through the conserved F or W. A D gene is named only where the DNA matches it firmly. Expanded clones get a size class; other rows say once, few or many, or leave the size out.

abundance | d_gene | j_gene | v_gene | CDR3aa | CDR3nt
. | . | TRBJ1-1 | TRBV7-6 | CASSRTGQTEAFF | TGTGCCAGCTCCCGGACTGGGCAGACTGAAGCTTTCTTT
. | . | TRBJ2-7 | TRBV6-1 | CASSPTPTRTYEQYF | TGTGCCAGCAGCCCAACCCCGACACGTACCTACGAGCAGTACTTC
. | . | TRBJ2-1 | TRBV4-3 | CASSQLDSPWEQFF | TGCGCCAGCAGCCAATTAGACAGCCCATGGGAGCAGTTCTTC
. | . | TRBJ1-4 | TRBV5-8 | CASSFAGGGEKLFF | TGTGCCAGCAGCTTCGCGGGAGGCGGAGAAAAACTGTTTTTT
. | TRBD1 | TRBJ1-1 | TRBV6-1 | CASSFRGQTEAFF | TGTGCCAGCAGCTTCAGGGGACAGACTGAAGCTTTCTTT
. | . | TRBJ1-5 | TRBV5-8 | CASSGRVSSNQPQHF | TGTGCCAGCAGCGGCAGGGTGTCGAGCAATCAGCCCCAGCATTTT
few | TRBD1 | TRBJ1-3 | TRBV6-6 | CASSRGQGSTGNTIYF | TGTGCCAGCAGTCGAGGACAGGGGTCAACTGGAAACACCATATATTTT
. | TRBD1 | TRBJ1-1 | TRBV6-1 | CASRESDRGRGTEAFF | TGTGCCAGCAGGGAAAGTGACAGGGGGCGAGGCACTGAAGCTTTCTTT
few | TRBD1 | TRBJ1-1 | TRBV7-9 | CASSPGQGREAFF | TGTGCCAGCAGCCCGGGACAGGGGCGTGAAGCTTTCTTT
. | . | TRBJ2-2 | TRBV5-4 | CASSTSRDSVAGELFF | TGTGCCAGCAGCACAAGCCGGGACTCAGTGGCCGGGGAGCTGTTTTTT
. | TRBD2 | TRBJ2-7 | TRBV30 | CAWSVVLAGDEQYF | TGTGCCTGGAGTGTGGTACTAGCGGGGGACGAGCAGTACTTC
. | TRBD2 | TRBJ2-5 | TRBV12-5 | CASGFQAGGQETQYF | TGTGCTAGTGGTTTTCAAGCGGGGGGGCAAGAGACCCAGTACTTC
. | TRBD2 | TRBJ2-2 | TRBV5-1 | CASSWTSGRSYGELFF | TGCGCCAGCAGCTGGACTAGCGGGAGGAGTTACGGGGAGCTGTTTTTT
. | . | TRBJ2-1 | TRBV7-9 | CASSTRDYNEQFF | TGTGCCAGCAGCACCCGGGACTACAATGAGCAGTTCTTC
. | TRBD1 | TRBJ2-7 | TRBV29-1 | CSVPGQAYEQYF | TGCAGCGTGCCGGGACAGGCCTACGAGCAGTACTTC
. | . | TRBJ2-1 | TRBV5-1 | CASSLEGGPYNEQFF | TGCGCCAGCAGCTTGGAGGGGGGGCCGTACAATGAGCAGTTCTTC
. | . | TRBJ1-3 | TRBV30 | CAWTRNSGNTIYF | TGTGCCTGGACTAGGAACTCTGGAAACACCATATATTTT
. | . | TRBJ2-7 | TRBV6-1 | CASSGAYEQYF | TGTGCCAGCAGTGGAGCCTACGAGCAGTACTTC
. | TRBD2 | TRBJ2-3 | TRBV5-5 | CASSLKGVAGGLSTDTQYF | TGTGCCAGCAGCTTGAAGGGTGTAGCGGGGGGCCTTAGCACAGATACGCAGTATTTT
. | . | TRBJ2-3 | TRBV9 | CASSVATGSADTQYF | TGTGCCAGCAGCGTAGCAACAGGGAGTGCAGATACGCAGTATTTT
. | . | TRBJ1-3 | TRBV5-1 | CASSPGRGKRNTIYF | TGCGCCAGCAGCCCGGGCCGGGGAAAGAGAAACACCATATATTTT
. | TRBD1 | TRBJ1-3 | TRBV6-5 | CATRDRLLGNTIYF | TGTGCCACGAGGGACAGACTTTTAGGAAACACCATATATTTT
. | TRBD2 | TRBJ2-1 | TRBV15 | CATSRATGGRGDEQFF | TGTGCCACCAGCAGAGCTACGGGGGGGCGCGGGGATGAGCAGTTCTTC
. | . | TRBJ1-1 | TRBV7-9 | CASSLDRQLNTEAFF | TGTGCCAGCAGCTTAGATCGACAGCTGAACACTGAAGCTTTCTTT
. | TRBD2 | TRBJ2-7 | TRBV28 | CASSPRGSGVLEQYF | TGTGCCAGCAGTCCCCGGGGTAGCGGGGTACTCGAGCAGTACTTC
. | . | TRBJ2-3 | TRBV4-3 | CASSQGLASVGTDTQYF | TGCGCCAGCAGCCAAGGGCTAGCCTCGGTTGGCACAGATACGCAGTATTTT
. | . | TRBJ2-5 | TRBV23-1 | CASSPNRGAKWETQYF | TGCGCCAGCAGTCCGAACCGGGGGGCAAAATGGGAGACCCAGTACTTC
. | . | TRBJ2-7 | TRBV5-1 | CASSLDGGYYYEQYF | TGCGCCAGCAGCTTGGATGGCGGCTACTATTACGAGCAGTACTTC
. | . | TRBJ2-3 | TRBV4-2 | CASSLRLSVSDTQYF | TGTGCCAGCAGCCTAAGGCTGAGCGTTTCAGATACGCAGTATTTT
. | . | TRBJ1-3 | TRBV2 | CASSEGGGRGNTIYF | TGTGCCAGCAGTGAAGGTGGAGGGCGTGGAAACACCATATATTTT
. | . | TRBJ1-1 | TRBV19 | CASSPAGTEAFF | TGTGCCAGTAGTCCGGCGGGGACTGAAGCTTTCTTT
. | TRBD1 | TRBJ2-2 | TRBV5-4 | CASSRDRAGGELFF | TGTGCCAGCAGCCGGGACAGGGCGGGCGGGGAGCTGTTTTTT
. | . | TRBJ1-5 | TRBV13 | CASSLGQDSNQPQHF | TGTGCCAGCAGCTTAGGACAGGATAGCAATCAGCCCCAGCATTTT
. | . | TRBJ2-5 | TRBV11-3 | CASSLGGDPQETQYF | TGTGCCAGCAGCTTAGGAGGCGACCCCCAAGAGACCCAGTACTTC
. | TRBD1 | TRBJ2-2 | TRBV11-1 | CASSLRTGSTGELFF | TGTGCCAGCAGCCTCCGGACAGGGAGCACCGGGGAGCTGTTTTTT
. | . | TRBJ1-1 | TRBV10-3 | CAITKGHLNTEAFF | TGTGCCATCACTAAGGGACATTTGAACACTGAAGCTTTCTTT
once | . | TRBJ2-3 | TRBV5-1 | CASSVGELFSTDTQYF | TGCGCCAGCAGCGTGGGAGAGCTCTTCAGCACAGATACGCAGTATTTT
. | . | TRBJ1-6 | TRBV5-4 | CASSLDRSSYNSPLHF | TGTGCCAGCAGCTTAGACAGGAGCTCCTATAATTCACCCCTCCACTTT
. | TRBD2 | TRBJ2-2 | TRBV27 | CASSLSGTSGGVGTGELFF | TGTGCCAGCAGTCTCTCCGGGACTAGCGGGGGAGTAGGCACCGGGGAGCTGTTTTTT
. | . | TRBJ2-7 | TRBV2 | CAIGVSGSYEQYF | TGTGCCATAGGGGTCTCCGGGTCCTACGAGCAGTACTTC
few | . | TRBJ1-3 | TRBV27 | CASRERGKATIYF | TGTGCCAGCAGGGAGAGGGGGAAGGCCACCATATATTTT